What follows are 16 T cell receptor beta chains derived from one specimen sequenced in a study of a mutant IDH1 vaccine in newly diagnosed glioma. Time point denoted: week 11, during vaccination. Vaccination used 300 ug of mutant IDH1 20-mer peptide per dose, with topical imiquimod. Their antigens are not known. The method was immunoSEQ multiplex PCR; TCRdb's version includes in-frame clones alone and lacks a portion of them. The sample comprises 20,000 to 25,000 clones, roughly 86% of which are singletons, and more than 5.5% rests with the top ten. The starting material was PBMCs, obtained from a glioma patient whose treatment included an IDH1 peptide vaccine. These receptor sequences come from a woman in her thirties or forties with glioma.

This rearrangement joins TRBV10-1 to TRBJ2-3; no clear D gene. The germline V gene encodes CDR1 WNHNN and CDR2 SYGVQD (reference sequence). V was pared by 2 bases and J by 9 bases, with 9 bases between. The CDR3 spans 12 residues. As DNA, the CDR3 is TGCGCCAGCAGTGAGACCCTGGAAACGCAGTATTTT. Amino acids: CASSETLETQYF.

The J gene is TRBJ2-5, the V gene TRBV7-9; TRBD2 matches at 8 bases. V lost 4 bases to trimming and J lost 1 base; unmatched junction nucleotides: 11. This CDR3 contains 17 residues. CDR1 SEHNR and CDR2 FQNEAQ come from the germline V gene (reference sequence). CDR3 protein: CASSSPTKRGLQETQYF. CDR3 nucleotides: TGTGCCAGCAGCTCTCCGACTAAGCGGGGGCTCCAAGAGACCCAGTACTTC.

J is TRBJ1-2 and V is TRBV29-1; TRBD1 is a possible D gene (5 bases). Looked up from germline, CDR1 is SQVTM and CDR2 is ANQGSEA. The V and J ends lost 0 bases and 6 bases respectively, with 14 bases between them. The CDR3 is 14 residues long. For the CDR3, the DNA is TGCAGCGTTGAAGATGGGGTCAGGGCGCATGGCTACACCTTC. This codes for CSVEDGVRAHGYTF.

This clone has a handful of counts. The rearrangement uses TRBV6-6 and TRBJ1-1; 7 nucleotides agree with TRBD1. Germline trimming cut 4 bases from V and 1 base from J; bases unmatched to any gene: 6. The CDR3 has 15 residues. CDR1 MNHNY and CDR2 SVGAGI come from the germline V gene (reference sequence). The CDR3 region has the DNA TGTGCCAGCAGTTCCTCCCAGGGGGGGAACACTGAAGCTTTCTTT. This sequence encodes CASSSSQGGNTEAFF.

V gene TRBV5-1 combines with J gene TRBJ1-1; D perhaps matches TRBD1 (5 bases). This CDR3 comprises 16 residues. V lost 3 bases and J 0 bases, leaving 15 bases between the germline ends. CDR1 and CDR2 from the germline V gene are SGHRS and YFSETQ. The CDR3 sequence: CASSYTGAQMNTEAFF. In DNA form, the CDR3 reads TGCGCCAGCAGCTATACCGGGGCCCAGATGAACACTGAAGCTTTCTTT.

This clone appeared a single time. At one end, the junction sequence differs from germline, possibly due to a read error. The chain recombines TRBV5-4 with TRBJ2-7; D may match TRBD1 or TRBD2 (5 bases each). The germline V gene has CDR1 SGHNT and CDR2 YYREEE (reference sequence). This CDR3 comprises 16 residues. The DNA for the CDR3 is TGTGCCAGCAGCTTGGGCTTGGTACAGGCCGACTACGGGCAGTACTTC. Its translation is CASSLGLVQADYGQYF.

This chain connects TRBV27 to TRBJ2-5; a possible D gene is TRBD2 (5 bases). This CDR3 has 15 residues. Trimming left V 1 base short and J 5 bases short, with 14 bases between. CDR1 is MNHEY and CDR2 is SMNVEV in the germline V gene (reference sequence). Written as DNA, the CDR3 is TGTGCCAGCAGTTTATTCCTACTAGTCTGGGAGACCCAGTACTTC. This encodes CASSLFLLVWETQYF.

The rearrangement uses TRBV9 and TRBJ1-1, with D unresolved. Germline lookup yields CDR1 SGDLS and CDR2 YYNGEE. Trimming took off 0 bases at V and 1 base at J, with 4 bases between the two ends. This CDR3 spans 13 amino acids. The CDR3 coding sequence is TGTGCCAGCAGCGTAGGGAGGAACACTGAAGCTTTCTTT. This encodes CASSVGRNTEAFF.

The V and J genes are TRBV6-5 and TRBJ2-3, with D maybe TRBD1 (6 bases). The V end lost 6 bases, the J end lost 4 bases, and 17 bases lay between the germline ends. Germline loops: CDR1 MNHEY, CDR2 SVGAGI. The length of the CDR3 is 15 residues. In nucleotides, the CDR3 is TGTGCCAGCAGGTTAGACAGGTTTGGCGCAGATACGCAGTATTTT. This gives the protein CASRLDRFGADTQYF.

The J gene is TRBJ2-1, the V gene TRBV30; 7 nucleotides agree with TRBD1. In germline, CDR1 is GTSNPN, CDR2 SVGIG (reference sequence). With V trimmed by 0 bases and J by 5 bases, 10 bases remained unmatched. The CDR3 spans 16 residues. The CDR3 nucleotides are TGTGCCTGGAGTGTCCCGACAGGGAAAGAGCACAATGAGCAGTTCTTC. The encoded protein is CAWSVPTGKEHNEQFF. Full variable domain (rest looked up from reference TRBV30 and TRBJ2-1): SQTIHQWPATLVQPVGSPLSLECTVEGTSNPNLYWYRQAAGRGLQLLFYSVGIGQISSEVPQNLSASRPQDRQFILSSKKLLLSDSGFYLCAWSVPTGKEHNEQFFGPGTRLTVL.

The V and J genes are TRBV4-2 and TRBJ2-7; either TRBD1 or TRBD2 may fit D (5 bases each). The CDR3 has 16 amino acids. Germline V gene lookup returns CDR1 LGHNA and CDR2 YNFKEQ. V lost 3 bases, J lost 1 base, and 16 bases lay in between. CDR3 sequence reads: CASSQKGTGESYEQYF. The CDR3 DNA follows: TGTGCCAGCAGCCAGAAGGGGACCGGGGAGTCCTACGAGCAGTACTTC.

The chain couples TRBV27 to TRBJ1-5; possible D gene TRBD1, 5 bases. Deletions cut 6 bases from V and 6 bases from J, with 9 bases between. The length of the CDR3 is 12 residues. Germline V lookup: CDR1 MNHEY, CDR2 SMNVEV (reference sequence). CDR3 sequence reads: CASRAGRQPQHF. Written as DNA, the CDR3 is TGTGCCAGCAGGGCAGGGCGTCAGCCCCAGCATTTT.

V usage is TRBV6-5 and J usage is TRBJ1-4; a weak D match, TRBD1 (6 bases). Germline loops: CDR1 MNHEY, CDR2 SVGAGI. The CDR3 runs 12 residues. Trimming pared 6 bases from V and 6 bases from J, leaving 8 bases between. For the CDR3, the DNA is TGTGCCAGCAGAAACAGGGATGAAAAACTGTTTTTT. Its translation is CASRNRDEKLFF.

V gene TRBV5-1 combines with J gene TRBJ1-2; D possibly corresponds to TRBD1 (6 bases). CDR1 is SGHRS, CDR2 YFSETQ, per germline. The CDR3 runs to 15 residues. V lost 3 bases and J 0 bases, leaving 12 bases between the germline ends. CDR3 DNA: TGCGCCAGCAGCTCCTCCGGGACAACTAACTATGGCTACACCTTC. It encodes CASSSSGTTNYGYTF.

V and J are TRBV6-6 and TRBJ2-7; D remains unclear. Germline values: CDR1 MNHNY, CDR2 SVGAGI (reference sequence). CDR3 size: 12 residues. Trimming cost V 5 bases and J 0 bases, with 5 bases left between them. DNA for the CDR3: TGTGCCAGCAGTCGAGCCTCCTACGAGCAGTACTTC. Translation gives CASSRASYEQYF.

This CDR3 reads CASSKGGGSTDTQYF. The CDR3 DNA sequence: TGTGCCAGCAGCAAGGGGGGAGGCTCCACAGATACGCAGTATTTT. The chain joins TRBV11-3 to TRBJ2-3; D is possibly TRBD1 or TRBD2 (6 bases each). The CDR3 has 15 amino acids. Trimming left V 5 bases short and J 2 bases short, with 14 bases between. Germline CDR1 and CDR2: SGHNT and YENEEA.